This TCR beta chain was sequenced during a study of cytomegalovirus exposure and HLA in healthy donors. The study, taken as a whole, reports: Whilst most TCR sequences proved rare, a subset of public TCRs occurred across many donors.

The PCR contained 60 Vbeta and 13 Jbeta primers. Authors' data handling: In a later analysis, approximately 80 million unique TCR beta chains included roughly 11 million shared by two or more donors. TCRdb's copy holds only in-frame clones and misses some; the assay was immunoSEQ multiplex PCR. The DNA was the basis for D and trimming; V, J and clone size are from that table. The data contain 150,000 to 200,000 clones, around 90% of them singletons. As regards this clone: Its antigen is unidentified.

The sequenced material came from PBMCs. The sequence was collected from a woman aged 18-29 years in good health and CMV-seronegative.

CDR3 bases: TGTGCCAGCAGTCCTAGCGGGAGCCCCTACGAGCAGTACTTC. Amino acid sequence: CASSPSGSPYEQYF. V and J are TRBV6-5 and TRBJ2-7; 10 nucleotides match TRBD2. CDR3 length equals 14 residues. V lost 5 bases to trimming and J lost 2 bases; unmatched junction nucleotides: 3. Germline lookup yields CDR1 MNHEY and CDR2 SVGAGI.